These 15 T cell receptor beta chains were sequenced from one sample in a study of identical twins. A single record per CDR3 protein comes from TCRdb applying MiXCR to the 5' RACE reads. The sample shows 700,000 or so distinct CDR3 sequences, approximately 21% of them seen only once. The sample also formed part of further work on T cells expressing NK-cell markers.

Sequences were obtained from PBMCs. The origin of the receptors is a woman aged 18 to 35 in good health.

The chain recombines TRBV6-5 with TRBJ2-7, with D possibly matching TRBD1 (5 bases). V was pared by 2 bases and J by 3 bases, with 11 bases between. The germline gives CDR1 MNHEY, CDR2 SVGAGI. The CDR3 is 14 residues long. As DNA, the CDR3 is TGTGCCAGCAGTTACATGGCAGGGCTCTACGAGCAGTACTTC. Encoded protein: CASSYMAGLYEQYF.

This clonotype was seen only once. The chain carries TRBV9 and TRBJ2-1; tentatively, D is TRBD1 (6 bases). Germline assignment: CDR1 SGDLS and CDR2 YYNGEE. CDR3 length equals 17 residues. V lost 0 bases and J lost 5, with 18 bases in between. CDR3 region: CASSVGAPGHINNEQFF. In nucleotides, the CDR3 is TGTGCCAGCAGCGTAGGGGCACCGGGACACATAAACAATGAGCAGTTCTTC.

J is TRBJ2-7 and V is TRBV7-2, with 10 bases aligning to TRBD2. Per germline, CDR1 SGHTA and CDR2 FQGNSA. J lost 3 bases, V lost 4 bases, and 6 bases had no gene match. CDR3 length equals 15 residues. CDR3 amino acids: CASSWGLASNYEQYF. CDR3 coding DNA: TGTGCCAGCAGCTGGGGACTAGCGTCTAACTACGAGCAGTACTTC.

Ten or more counts support this clonotype. This chain connects TRBV29-1 to TRBJ2-1; D is unclear. Per the germline V gene, CDR1 is SQVTM and CDR2 is ANQGSEA. The CDR3 is 11 amino acids. V lost 5 bases to trimming and J lost 4 bases, with 6 bases between them. The DNA of the CDR3 is TGCAGCGTTTTCAGGTACAATGAGCAGTTCTTC. Translated, it gives CSVFRYNEQFF.

This clonotype occurred a few times. The genes are TRBV20-1 and TRBJ2-1; TRBD2 agrees at 9 bases. Trimming at V came to 7 bases and at J to 2 bases, leaving 3 bases not matched to a gene. Germline assignment: CDR1 DFQATT and CDR2 SNEGSKA (reference sequence). The CDR3 covers 13 residues. DNA for the CDR3: TGCAGTGTCGGCGGGGGGGCCTACAATGAGCAGTTCTTC. Residues: CSVGGGAYNEQFF.

The genes are TRBV9 and TRBJ2-2, with 8 bases aligning to TRBD2. The germline gives CDR1 SGDLS, CDR2 YYNGEE. CDR3 length equals 19 residues. The ends lost 1 base at V and 1 base at J; junction bases unmatched: 12. CDR3 sequence: CASSVNREGGRKNTGELFF. The DNA for the CDR3 is TGTGCCAGCAGCGTAAACCGAGAAGGCGGGAGGAAGAACACCGGGGAGCTGTTTTTT.

There are many counts of this clonotype. The rearrangement links TRBV12-3 or TRBV12-4 to TRBJ2-1; D is possibly TRBD2 (6 bases). Trimming removed 5 bases at V and 5 bases at J, with 13 bases between. This CDR3 has 14 amino acids. The DNA of the CDR3 is TGTGCCAGCAGTGTCGGACTAACGGACAATGAGCAGTTCTTC. It specifies CASSVGLTDNEQFF.

V gene TRBV7-2 combines with J gene TRBJ2-7; no definite D call. V lost 1 base, J lost 3 bases, and 16 bases lay in between. Germline lookup yields CDR1 SGHTA and CDR2 FQGNSA. The CDR3 runs 16 residues. CDR3 region: CASSLGSGGRVYEQYF. CDR3 DNA sequence: TGTGCCAGCAGCTTAGGATCGGGTGGAAGAGTCTACGAGCAGTACTTC.

This chain uses TRBV7-8 with TRBJ2-5; D is undetermined. The V gene lost 1 base and the J gene lost 0 bases, with 9 bases spanning the gap. Looked up from germline, CDR1 is SGHVS and CDR2 is FQNEAQ. The CDR3 is made up of 15 amino acids. The CDR3: CASSLVGVNQETQYF. The CDR3 nucleotides are TGTGCCAGCAGCTTAGTTGGCGTAAACCAAGAGACCCAGTACTTC.

Here the CDR3 reads CASSIGTSYNEQFF. The CDR3, as DNA: TGTGCCAGCAGCATAGGGACATCATACAATGAGCAGTTCTTC. V gene TRBV12-3 or TRBV12-4 combines with J gene TRBJ2-1; weak D call: TRBD1 (6 bases). V was pared by 6 bases and J by 4 bases, with 13 bases between. This CDR3 has 14 residues.

This clonotype was observed a few times. CDR3 loop: CASSQEDAGRPRQRNGYTF. The CDR3 nucleotides are TGCGCCAGCAGCCAAGAAGACGCGGGGCGTCCCAGACAGAGGAATGGCTACACCTTC. V and J are TRBV4-3 and TRBJ1-2, with D possibly being TRBD1 (5 bases). The CDR3 length is 19 residues. Germline values: CDR1 LGHNA, CDR2 YSLEER. The V gene lost 0 bases and the J gene lost 6 bases, with 26 bases spanning the gap.

There are a few counts of this clonotype. The chain couples TRBV10-3 to TRBJ2-7; D is undetermined. This CDR3 region has 11 residues. The germline gives CDR1 ENHRY, CDR2 SYGVKD. Trimming cost V 10 bases and J 1 base, with 8 bases left between them. The CDR3 nucleotides are TGTGCCACACGAGAATCCTACGAGCAGTACTTC. It is translated as CATRESYEQYF.

The rearrangement uses TRBV9 and TRBJ2-3; D unresolved. V shed 9 bases and J shed 2 bases, with 13 bases lying between them. Germline-derived CDR1 and CDR2 are SGDLS and YYNGEE. This CDR3 is 13 amino acids long. The CDR3 sequence: CATSTANTDTQYF. The CDR3 DNA reads as TGTGCCACCTCGACTGCAAACACAGATACGCAGTATTTT.

This clonotype has more than one count but fewer than ten. This chain joins TRBV15 and TRBJ2-7, with D possibly called TRBD1 or TRBD2 (5 bases each). Trimming cost V 2 bases and J 7 bases, with 18 bases left between them. Looked up from germline, CDR1 is LNHNV and CDR2 is YYDKDF (reference sequence). The CDR3 has 15 amino acids. This CDR3 reads CATSRPQTGPREQYF. CDR3 in DNA: TGTGCCACCAGCAGACCCCAGACGGGGCCTCGTGAGCAGTACTTC.

This sequence joins TRBV6-2 or TRBV6-3 and TRBJ2-5, with D possibly TRBD1 on 6 matching bases. CDR1 is MNHEY, CDR2 SVGEGT, per germline. V was clipped by 8 bases and J by 1 base, with 17 bases between them. This CDR3 region has 15 residues. The chain's CDR3 is CASRDEGQFQETQYF. The CDR3 nucleotides read TGTGCCAGCCGGGACGAAGGACAGTTCCAAGAGACCCAGTACTTC.